Listed here are 22 T cell receptor beta chains from one sample, sequenced in a study of breast tumors, draining lymph nodes, adjacent tissues (dated by TCRdb to about 2016). The library was produced with multiplex PCR. Instrument on record: Illumina HiSeq 2000. In TCRdb, the public reads were trimmed at Q25 with fastp and aligned with MiXCR, with productive beta chains retained. Here each entry gathers all rows of one CDR3 protein and keeps the most common genes and DNA. This sample comprises 83,000 or so distinct CDR3 sequences, approximately 19% of them detected only once. Of the sample, less than 3% falls within the top ten clones. Lymph node samples came from the axillary draining lymph nodes of breast cancer patients. The sample comprised axillary lymph node tissue. The receptor set was obtained from a female donor with breast cancer. Some clones in this sample may be carry-over from other donors' samples.

This clonotype was picked up many times. The V call is TRBV7-2, the J call TRBJ2-1; 11 bases match TRBD2. The CDR3 is made up of 15 amino acids. V lost 2 bases to trimming and J lost 9 bases; unmatched junction nucleotides: 6. Germline CDR1 and CDR2: SGHTA and FQGNSA. The CDR3 nucleotides are TGTGCCAGCAGCTTAAGTAGCGGGAGGGCAGGTGAGCAGTTCTTC. This gives the protein CASSLSSGRAGEQFF.

Turning to this clonotype: This could be a read error, since a much larger clone is one nucleotide away. As the CDR3 is not closed by the conserved phenylalanine or tryptophan, this likely results from a read error. The chain couples TRBV7-2 to TRBJ1-5; D gene uncertain. V lost 2 bases to trimming and J lost 5 bases, with 7 bases between them. The CDR3 spans 13 residues. Germline CDR1 is SGHTA and CDR2 is FQGNSA. CDR3 coding DNA: TGTGCCAGCAGCTTACTTCGGGATCAGCCCCAGCATCTT. Translation: CASSLLRDQPQHL.

This clonotype was seen ten or more times. The rearrangement joins TRBV20-1 to TRBJ2-3, with D possibly being TRBD2 (5 bases). The CDR3 sequence is 14 residues long. The ends were cut back, 2 bases at V and 1 base at J, with 10 bases in the middle. Germline-derived CDR1 and CDR2 are DFQATT and SNEGSKA (reference sequence). CDR3 sequence (DNA): TGCAGTGCTAGACAGGCGCGGGGCACAGATACGCAGTATTTT. Its protein is CSARQARGTDTQYF.

The J gene is TRBJ1-1, the V gene TRBV4-1, with D perhaps matching TRBD1 (5 bases). Trimming removed 0 bases at V and 7 bases at J, with 12 bases between. This CDR3 contains 14 residues. Germline loops: CDR1 MGHRA, CDR2 YSYEKL. The chain's CDR3 is CASSQEGRDLEAFF. As DNA, the CDR3 is TGCGCCAGCAGCCAAGAAGGCAGGGACCTTGAAGCTTTCTTT.

This clonotype was observed at least ten times. This chain joins TRBV7-3 and TRBJ2-7, with TRBD2 identical over 12 bases. The CDR3 totals 14 residues. Trimming at V came to 6 bases and at J to 3 bases, leaving 3 bases not matched to a gene. The germline gives CDR1 SGHTA, CDR2 FQGTGA. The CDR3 protein is CASSWTSGNYEQYF. The CDR3 DNA reads TGTGCCAGCAGTTGGACTAGCGGGAACTACGAGCAGTACTTC.

This clonotype was observed many times. The V and J genes are TRBV20-1 and TRBJ2-1; 10 bases match TRBD2. Germline CDR1 is DFQATT and CDR2 is SNEGSKA (reference sequence). The CDR3 runs to 14 residues. V gave up 5 bases and J gave up 8 bases; unmatched junction bases: 9. The chain's CDR3 is CSALHTSGIHEQFF. The CDR3 DNA follows: TGCAGTGCTCTCCACACTAGCGGGATCCATGAGCAGTTCTTC.

This clonotype was detected ten times or more. The chain is built from TRBV5-1 and TRBJ2-7, with D possibly being TRBD2 (6 bases). The germline V gene encodes CDR1 SGHRS and CDR2 YFSETQ. The length of the CDR3 is 13 residues. The V gene lost 2 bases and the J gene lost 5 bases, with 11 bases spanning the gap. CDR3 coding DNA: TGCGCCAGCAGCTTTGTAGGAGGGAACGAGCAGTACTTC. Its translation is CASSFVGGNEQYF.

This clonotype has ten or more counts. This sequence joins TRBV5-1 and TRBJ2-7; TRBD1 might be the D (8 bases). V was cut by 5 bases and J by 3 bases, with 15 bases left in between. This CDR3 contains 14 residues. The germline gives CDR1 SGHRS, CDR2 YFSETQ. The CDR3 here is CASRDTGGDYEQYF. The CDR3 nucleotides read TGCGCCAGCAGAGACACAGGGGGGGACTACGAGCAGTACTTC.

The sample holds a few counts of this clonotype. V and J are TRBV3-1 and TRBJ2-7; 10 nucleotides agree with TRBD1. The CDR3 is 16 amino acids. With V trimmed by 0 bases and J by 9 bases, 11 bases remained unmatched. Germline CDR1 reads LGHDT; CDR2 reads YNNKEL (reference sequence). The chain's CDR3 is CASSQDSLGTGVGQYF. CDR3 sequence (DNA): TGTGCCAGCAGCCAAGATTCACTCGGGACAGGGGTTGGGCAGTACTTC.

This clonotype was counted many times. V gene TRBV2 combines with J gene TRBJ2-1; 7 bases fit TRBD2. CDR1 and CDR2 (germline): SNHLY, FYNNEI. The CDR3 consists of 14 residues. Losses at the gene ends were 8 bases for V and 0 bases for J; bases not matched to a gene: 4. The CDR3 sequence: CASRGGSSYNEQFF. In nucleotides, the CDR3 is TGTGCCAGCCGGGGCGGGAGCTCCTACAATGAGCAGTTCTTC.

This clonotype was detected ten times or more. This CDR3 reads CASSFTATNEKLFF. For the CDR3, the DNA is TGTGCCAGCAGCTTTACTGCAACTAATGAAAAACTGTTTTTT. The chain couples TRBV7-2 to TRBJ1-4; D uncertain. Germline CDR1 SGHTA, CDR2 FQGNSA. V shed 3 bases and J shed 0 bases, with 5 bases lying between them. This CDR3 comprises 14 residues.

This clonotype was recorded many times. The rearrangement uses TRBV4-1 and TRBJ1-2; 7 nucleotides align to TRBD1. The CDR3 runs 13 residues. Germline V gives CDR1 MGHRA, CDR2 YSYEKL. Trimming took 1 base from V and 8 from J; bases not matched to a gene: 4. The CDR3 here is CASSQGQGYGYTF. The DNA of the CDR3 is TGCGCCAGCAGCCAAGGACAGGGTTACGGCTACACCTTC.

This clonotype has a count of ten or more. The gene calls are TRBV7-2 and TRBJ2-3; TRBD2 matches at 9 bases. Germline lookup yields CDR1 SGHTA and CDR2 FQGNSA. Unmatched junction bases numbered 2, after V lost 0 bases and J lost 4 bases. This CDR3 has 15 residues. DNA for the CDR3: TGTGCCAGCAGCTTAGCTAGCGGGAGTGCAGATACGCAGTATTTT. This encodes CASSLASGSADTQYF.

As for this clonotype: A junction end diverges from the germline sequence, so it may reflect a read error. The rearrangement links TRBV5-1 to TRBJ1-4; the match to TRBD1 covers 7 bases. The CDR3 has 15 residues. The germline V gene encodes CDR1 SGHRS and CDR2 YFSETQ. The CDR3 region has the DNA TGCGTCAGCAGCTTCCAGGGGGGACCTGATGAAAAACTGTTTTTT. Amino acid sequence: CVSSFQGGPDEKLFF.

With regard to this clonotype: This may stem from a read error, because a much larger clone lies one nucleotide away. The J gene is TRBJ2-1, the V gene TRBV11-2, with TRBD2 matching over 14 bases. Looked up from germline, CDR1 is SGHAT and CDR2 is FQNNGV. The CDR3 consists of 18 residues. The CDR3 sequence is CASSLEGVGTSGSHEQSF. In DNA, the CDR3 is TGTGCCAGCAGCTTAGAAGGGGTTGGGACTAGCGGGAGTCACGAGCAGTCCTTC.

The rearrangement joins TRBV4-3 to TRBJ2-7, with TRBD1 matching over 9 bases. CDR1 and CDR2 (germline): LGHNA, YSLEER. The CDR3 has 14 residues. V was clipped by 3 bases and J by 3 bases; unmatched bases: 3. CDR3 coding DNA: TGCGCCAGCAGCCAGGGGACAGGGCACTACGAGCAGTACTTC. This translates into CASSQGTGHYEQYF.

Worth noting for this clonotype: In this CDR3 the conserved last residue, phenylalanine or tryptophan, is missing, so a read error is likely. This chain connects TRBV5-4 to TRBJ2-7; D is ambiguous. Trimming cost V 0 bases and J 5 bases, with 3 bases left between them. CDR1 and CDR2 from the germline V gene are SGHNT and YYREEE (reference sequence). The CDR3 runs 11 residues. This CDR3 reads CASSLVDEQYP. CDR3 DNA sequence: TGTGCCAGCAGCTTGGTCGACGAGCAGTACCCC.

This clonotype was observed many times. The chain has TRBV11-2 and TRBJ2-7, with TRBD2 identical over 7 bases. V gave up 1 base and J gave up 0 bases; unmatched junction bases: 3. Per germline, CDR1 SGHAT and CDR2 FQNNGV. The CDR3 spans 15 residues. In DNA form, the CDR3 reads TGTGCCAGCAGCTTAGTAGCGGGCCTCTCCTACGAGCAGTACTTC. Protein sequence: CASSLVAGLSYEQYF.

This clonotype was observed many times. This chain links TRBV19 with TRBJ2-1, with a weak D call TRBD1 (5 bases). CDR1 is LNHDA, CDR2 SQIVND, per germline (reference sequence). V was shortened by 8 bases and J by 6 bases, with 14 bases between the two germline ends. The length of the CDR3 is 13 residues. Written as DNA, the CDR3 is TGTGCCAGTGCTCAGGGTTTGGCCAATGAGCAGTTCTTC. Amino acids: CASAQGLANEQFF.

The chain combines TRBV28 with TRBJ2-7; 11 bases match TRBD2. Germline V lookup: CDR1 MDHEN, CDR2 SYDVKM. This CDR3 is 15 amino acids long. The J segment lost 0 bases and the V segment lost 8 bases, leaving 6 bases of the junction unmatched. This CDR3 reads CASYGTSGSSYEQYF. In DNA, the CDR3 is TGTGCCAGCTACGGGACTAGCGGAAGCTCCTACGAGCAGTACTTC.

This chain uses TRBV3-1 with TRBJ2-1; D gene unclear. Deletions cut 4 bases from V and 6 bases from J, with 13 bases between. Germline V lookup: CDR1 LGHDT, CDR2 YNNKEL (reference sequence). CDR3 length: 14 residues. CDR3 loop: CASSPRRQSNEQFF. DNA of the CDR3: TGTGCCAGCAGCCCTCGACGCCAATCCAATGAGCAGTTCTTC.

In this sample, this clonotype turned up many times. The V call is TRBV5-1, the J call TRBJ2-3; 9 bases are a match to TRBD2. The CDR3 has 16 residues. The trim removed 4 bases at V and 4 bases at J, leaving 10 bases unmatched. Per the germline V gene, CDR1 is SGHRS and CDR2 is YFSETQ. CDR3 in DNA: TGCGCCAGCAGCGAGGTAGCGGGAGCTAGTGCAGATACGCAGTATTTT. Translating it yields CASSEVAGASADTQYF.